A selection of T cell receptor beta chains follows, all from one sample in a study of cytomegalovirus exposure and HLA in healthy donors. Data came from immunoSEQ multiplex PCR; TCRdb stores just in-frame clones and leaves some out. Found here are some 130,000 clones, more than 65% of them singletons; the top ten hold 4.2%. The sample taken for sequencing was PBMCs. The receptors originated from a male donor in good health and CMV-seropositive. Both conserved end residues are part of each CDR3. Fields, in order: D gene, J gene, clone size, V gene, CDR3 length, CDR3 DNA, CDR3 protein. D genes are given only for firm matches. For some rows the clone size is stated as once, few or many, or as a class when expanded; others skip it.

TRBD2,TRBJ2-1,NA,TRBV7-9,15,TGTGCCAGCAGCCCTGCGGGAGGGGCCTCAAATGAGCAGTTCTTC,CASSPAGGASNEQFF
NA,TRBJ1-2,NA,TRBV10-2,13,TGCGCCAGCAGGGACAGCTCTAACTATGGCTACACCTTC,CASRDSSNYGYTF
TRBD2,TRBJ2-3,NA,TRBV5-1,18,TGCGCCAGCAACCCAATGGGGACTAGCGGACATAGCACAGATACGCAGTATTTT,CASNPMGTSGHSTDTQYF
TRBD1,TRBJ1-5,NA,TRBV28,16,TGTGCCAGCAGCCGAGCCGGGACAGGGGGTCATCAGCCCCAGCATTTT,CASSRAGTGGHQPQHF
TRBD1,TRBJ1-4,NA,TRBV30,17,TGTGCCTGGAGCCCTACTCACGGACAGGGGGTCCATGAAAAACTGTTTTTT,CAWSPTHGQGVHEKLFF
NA,TRBJ2-7,once,TRBV5-4,12,TGTGCCAGCAGCTTGGGCCTAAACGAGCAGTACTTC,CASSLGLNEQYF
NA,TRBJ2-7,once,TRBV6-1,14,TGTGCCAGCAGCTCCGGGACTCTTTCCTACGAGCAGTACTTC,CASSSGTLSYEQYF
NA,TRBJ2-6,few,TRBV6-5,15,TGTGCCAGCAGTTACGGCAGCTCTGGGGCCAACGTCCTGACTTTC,CASSYGSSGANVLTF
TRBD2,TRBJ2-5,NA,TRBV9,16,TGTGCCAGCAGCGTAGCTGGCGGGAGGGCCGGGGAGACCCAGTACTTC,CASSVAGGRAGETQYF
NA,TRBJ1-2,NA,TRBV20-1,11,TGCAGTGCTAGGGCCGACTATGGCTACACCTTC,CSARADYGYTF
TRBD1,TRBJ1-1,NA,TRBV19,15,TGTGCCAGTAGTTCACCCCACAGGGGGTACACTGAAGCTTTCTTT,CASSSPHRGYTEAFF
NA,TRBJ2-5,few,TRBV6-5,12,TGTGCCAGCTGGGGGGACCAAGAGACCCAGTACTTC,CASWGDQETQYF
NA,TRBJ1-5,NA,TRBV6-6,15,TGTGCCAGCAGTTATCCAGGGAATAGCAATCAGCCCCAGCATTTT,CASSYPGNSNQPQHF
NA,TRBJ1-1,few,TRBV9,16,TGTGCCAGCAGCGTAGCTCTGGGACAAATGAACACTGAAGCTTTCTTT,CASSVALGQMNTEAFF
NA,TRBJ1-2,few,TRBV20-1,11,TGCAGTGCTATACAGGGTGCTGGCTACACCTTC,CSAIQGAGYTF
TRBD2,TRBJ2-3,NA,TRBV16,16,TGTGCCAGCAGTCGACGGGGGGGAATAAGCACAGATACGCAGTATTTT,CASSRRGGISTDTQYF
TRBD2,TRBJ2-7,NA,TRBV5-1,15,TGCGCCAGCAGTTTAGGACTAGCTCTCTCCTACGAGCAGTACTTC,CASSLGLALSYEQYF
NA,TRBJ2-7,NA,TRBV5-1,16,TGCGCCAGCAGCTTGGACCGGCGGGTAAATTCCTACGAGCAGTACTTC,CASSLDRRVNSYEQYF
NA,TRBJ2-7,NA,TRBV6-6,13,TGTGCCAGCAGAGCGGCCCTCTCCTACGAGCAGTACTTC,CASRAALSYEQYF
NA,TRBJ2-7,NA,TRBV7-2,15,TGTGCCAGCAGCTCCTCGGGGGGAGGGGGGTACGAGCAGTACTTC,CASSSSGGGGYEQYF
NA,TRBJ1-1,few,TRBV5-4,14,TGTGCCAGCAGCCCCGTCGGGGGGCAAAGTGAAGCTTTCTTT,CASSPVGGQSEAFF
NA,TRBJ1-5,NA,TRBV19,15,TGTGCCAGTAGTATAGTGCCCGGGGTGGTACAGCCCCAGCATTTT,CASSIVPGVVQPQHF
NA,TRBJ2-3,few,TRBV19,16,TGTGCCAGTAGTATAAGTCCGGAGTCAGCCCCAGATACGCAGTATTTT,CASSISPESAPDTQYF
NA,TRBJ1-4,NA,TRBV5-5,14,TGTGCCAGCAGCTTGGGGGGGGAATATGGAAAACTGTTTTTT,CASSLGGEYGKLFF
TRBD2,TRBJ2-2,NA,TRBV9,15,TGTGCCAGCAGCGCAGGACTAGCGGGAACCGGGGAGCTGTTTTTT,CASSAGLAGTGELFF
NA,TRBJ2-7,NA,TRBV27,13,TGTGCCAGCTCCCCCAGGGGGAGGTACGAGCAGTACTTC,CASSPRGRYEQYF
NA,TRBJ2-7,NA,TRBV25-1,15,TGTGCCAGCAGTTCCGGGACATACGACTCCTACGAGCAGTACTTC,CASSSGTYDSYEQYF
NA,TRBJ2-7,NA,TRBV28,13,TGTGCCAGCCGAGGGGGAAATGCCTACGAGCAGTACTTC,CASRGGNAYEQYF
NA,TRBJ2-1,NA,TRBV13,14,TGTGCCAGCAGCTTAGACGGAGGGAGAGGTGAGCAGTTCTTC,CASSLDGGRGEQFF
NA,TRBJ1-6,NA,TRBV6-4,13,TGTGCCAGCAGTGACTCTCAGAATTCACCCCTCCACTTT,CASSDSQNSPLHF
TRBD1,TRBJ1-2,NA,TRBV5-4,13,TGTGCCAGCAGCCATCCCACAGGGGGTGGCTACACCTTC,CASSHPTGGGYTF
NA,TRBJ2-7,few,TRBV21-1,11,TGTGCCAGCAGCGCACACTACGAGCAGTACTTC,CASSAHYEQYF
NA,TRBJ2-3,NA,TRBV27,13,TGTGCCAGCAGTTGGAGGAACACAGATACGCAGTATTTT,CASSWRNTDTQYF
NA,TRBJ2-2,once,TRBV11-2,15,TGTGCCAGCAGCTTGCCGGAGATTAACACCGGGGAGCTGTTTTTT,CASSLPEINTGELFF
NA,TRBJ2-1,NA,TRBV29-1,14,TGCAGCGCGATAGAACGTATCATGTACAATGAGCAGTTCTTC,CSAIERIMYNEQFF
TRBD1,TRBJ2-3,NA,TRBV27,16,TGTGCCAGCAGTCCAATTCCTGGGACAGCCACAGATACGCAGTATTTT,CASSPIPGTATDTQYF
TRBD2,TRBJ2-7,once,TRBV7-9,18,TGTGCCAGCAGCTCCGGGGAGGGGATTTTCGATTTTGACTACGAGCAGTACTTC,CASSSGEGIFDFDYEQYF
NA,TRBJ1-1,few,TRBV5-1,14,TGCGCCAGCAGCTTGGGGGCGTTCAACACTGAAGCTTTCTTT,CASSLGAFNTEAFF
NA,TRBJ1-4,NA,TRBV27,16,TGTGCCAGCACCCCTCCAGGGTTTGCAACTAATGAAAAACTGTTTTTT,CASTPPGFATNEKLFF
NA,TRBJ1-4,NA,TRBV27,15,TGTGCCAGCAGTTTAAGTGGGGGCCGAGAAGAAAAACTGTTTTTT,CASSLSGGREEKLFF
NA,TRBJ2-2,NA,TRBV11-3,13,TGTGCCAGCAGCTTGGAGGACACCGGGGAGCTGTTTTTT,CASSLEDTGELFF
TRBD1,TRBJ1-4,NA,TRBV7-9,15,TGTGCCAGCAGCACCGACAGGGGTCTTGGGGAAAAACTGTTTTTT,CASSTDRGLGEKLFF
NA,TRBJ2-7,NA,TRBV11-2,15,TGTGCCAGCAGCGAGGGCTTGGACGCAGCCTACGAGCAGTACTTC,CASSEGLDAAYEQYF
TRBD2,TRBJ2-7,NA,TRBV28,13,TGCAGTGCCGGGGGGGCCACGCCCTACGAGCAGTACTTC,CSAGGATPYEQYF
TRBD1,TRBJ2-3,few,TRBV15,15,TGTGCCACCAGCAGAGGGGACAGGGACCCAGATACGCAGTATTTT,CATSRGDRDPDTQYF
NA,TRBJ2-3,NA,TRBV5-1,14,TGCGCCAGCAGCTTGGGCCAAGCCACAGATACGCAGTATTTT,CASSLGQATDTQYF
NA,TRBJ1-5,few,TRBV27,14,TGTGCCAGCGCCTTAAGGCAGGGCAATCAGCCCCAGCATTTT,CASALRQGNQPQHF
NA,TRBJ2-2,NA,TRBV7-2,13,TGTGCTACCCACAGGGTAAGCACCGGGGAGCTGTTTTTT,CATHRVSTGELFF
NA,TRBJ1-3,NA,TRBV6-5,14,TGTGCCAGCAGAGACAGGCGCTCTGGAAACACCATATATTTT,CASRDRRSGNTIYF
NA,TRBJ2-1,NA,TRBV7-9,11,TGTGCCAGCAGCCTAGACAGGGAGCAGTTCTTC,CASSLDREQFF
NA,TRBJ2-5,few,TRBV27,13,TGTGCCAGCCGATCGCAGGACCAAGAGACCCAGTACTTC,CASRSQDQETQYF
NA,TRBJ1-1,NA,TRBV25-1,14,TGTGCCAGCAGTGAATCTCGGTCTAACACTGAAGCTTTCTTT,CASSESRSNTEAFF
TRBD2,TRBJ2-2,once,TRBV7-3,14,TGTGCCAGTCAGCTTGCGGGGGGCGGCGGGGAGCTGTTTTTT,CASQLAGGGGELFF
TRBD2,TRBJ2-3,few,TRBV11-2,14,TGTGCCAGCAGCTGGACTAGGAGCACAGATACGCAGTATTTT,CASSWTRSTDTQYF
NA,TRBJ1-2,few,TRBV9,15,TGTGCCAGCAGCGTAGATACAGCTACGTTCTATGGCTACACCTTC,CASSVDTATFYGYTF
TRBD1,TRBJ1-4,NA,TRBV7-9,14,TGTGCCAGCAGCTTAGACAGGGGCGGTGAAAAACTGTTTTTT,CASSLDRGGEKLFF
TRBD2,TRBJ2-1,NA,TRBV25-1,17,TGTGCCAGCAGTGAATTGAGTCTAGCGGGGCCCTACAATGAGCAGTTCTTC,CASSELSLAGPYNEQFF
NA,TRBJ2-1,NA,TRBV5-4,15,TGTGCCAGCAGCCCCCCGGGGGACTCCTACAATGAGCAGTTCTTC,CASSPPGDSYNEQFF
NA,TRBJ1-2,few,TRBV5-5,14,TGTGCCAGCAGCTTGGTGTCAGGGGCAGGGGGCTACACCTTC,CASSLVSGAGGYTF
NA,TRBJ1-1,NA,TRBV29-1,13,TGCAGCGTTGGGACGACAGGGAACACTGAAGCTTTCTTT,CSVGTTGNTEAFF